These T cell receptor beta chains were read from a single sample in a study of regulatory T cells in long-lasting Graves disease. TCRdb reanalysed the multiplex PCR reads using MiXCR and keeps one entry per CDR3 protein. The top ten hold 10% to 15% of the sample, which has 450,000 or so distinct CDR3 sequences, approximately 23% seen once. Material: peripheral blood mononuclear cells (PBMCs), obtained when the disease was refractory, from a patient treated with antithyroid drugs. Source of these receptors: a female donor with Graves disease. CDR3s include the opening cysteine and the closing phenylalanine or tryptophan. The order of the fields is CDR3 protein, CDR3 DNA, D gene, V gene, clone size, J gene. A D gene is named only where the DNA matches it firmly. Only some rows state a clone size, as once, few, many or a class for expanded clones.

CDR3 protein: CASSLYRGHGYTF
CDR3 DNA: TGTGCCAGCAGTTTATACCGGGGCCATGGCTACACCTTC
D gene: .
V gene: TRBV28
clone size: many
J gene: TRBJ1-2

CDR3 protein: CASSTTRSQPQHF
CDR3 DNA: TGTGCCAGCAGTACGACCAGATCCCAGCCCCAGCATTTT
D gene: .
V gene: TRBV6-1
clone size: few
J gene: TRBJ1-5

CDR3 protein: CASSSSRGDRSYEQYF
CDR3 DNA: TGTGCCAGCAGCTCTTCCCGGGGGGACAGGAGCTACGAGCAGTACTTC
D gene: .
V gene: TRBV13
clone size: .
J gene: TRBJ2-7

CDR3 protein: CASSLDGGRSVRSGANVLTF
CDR3 DNA: TGCGCCAGCAGCTTGGATGGGGGGCGCAGCGTGAGGTCTGGGGCCAACGTCCTGACTTTC
D gene: .
V gene: TRBV5-1
clone size: few
J gene: TRBJ2-6

CDR3 protein: CASSKDREGEQYF
CDR3 DNA: TGTGCCAGTAGTAAAGACAGGGAGGGCGAGCAGTACTTC
D gene: .
V gene: TRBV19
clone size: few
J gene: TRBJ2-7

CDR3 protein: CASSENPPAGGGETQYF
CDR3 DNA: TGTGCCAGCAGCGAAAACCCCCCGGCGGGAGGTGGAGAGACCCAGTACTTC
D gene: TRBD2
V gene: TRBV2
clone size: many
J gene: TRBJ2-5

CDR3 protein: CASSFGRASSYEQYF
CDR3 DNA: TGTGCCAGCAGTTTCGGGCGCGCCTCCTCCTACGAGCAGTACTTC
D gene: .
V gene: TRBV28
clone size: .
J gene: TRBJ2-7

CDR3 protein: CASSQESGEFGGYTF
CDR3 DNA: TGTGCCAGCAGCCAAGAGTCCGGGGAATTTGGAGGCTACACCTTC
D gene: .
V gene: TRBV14
clone size: once
J gene: TRBJ1-2

CDR3 protein: CASSLNQVQYF
CDR3 DNA: TGTGCCAGCAGCCTAAATCAGGTTCAGTACTTC
D gene: .
V gene: TRBV7-9
clone size: few
J gene: TRBJ2-4

CDR3 protein: CSVEGGTGGAWGYTF
CDR3 DNA: TGCAGCGTTGAAGGAGGGACAGGGGGCGCGTGGGGCTACACCTTC
D gene: TRBD1
V gene: TRBV29-1
clone size: .
J gene: TRBJ1-2

CDR3 protein: CSAPTGSGELFF
CDR3 DNA: TGCAGTGCCCCGACAGGGAGCGGGGAGCTGTTTTTT
D gene: TRBD1
V gene: TRBV20-1
clone size: .
J gene: TRBJ2-2

CDR3 protein: CASSSTGGDTGELFF
CDR3 DNA: TGTGCCAGCAGCTCGACAGGGGGGGACACCGGGGAGCTGTTTTTT
D gene: TRBD1
V gene: TRBV7-3
clone size: .
J gene: TRBJ2-2

CDR3 protein: CASSNSTGGDTEAFF
CDR3 DNA: TGTGCCAGTAGTAACTCGACAGGTGGGGACACTGAAGCTTTCTTT
D gene: .
V gene: TRBV19
clone size: .
J gene: TRBJ1-1

CDR3 protein: CASSSLQGNTGELFF
CDR3 DNA: TGTGCCAGCAGCTCATTACAGGGGAACACCGGGGAGCTGTTTTTT
D gene: .
V gene: TRBV7-3
clone size: few
J gene: TRBJ2-2

CDR3 protein: CASSFSPGLAEPPSYNEQFF
CDR3 DNA: TGTGCCAGCAGTTTCTCCCCTGGGCTAGCGGAGCCCCCCTCCTACAATGAGCAGTTCTTC
D gene: TRBD2
V gene: TRBV28
clone size: .
J gene: TRBJ2-1

CDR3 protein: CASSLFPPEDEKLFF
CDR3 DNA: TGTGCCAGCAGTTTATTCCCTCCGGAGGATGAAAAACTGTTTTTT
D gene: .
V gene: TRBV28
clone size: many
J gene: TRBJ1-4

CDR3 protein: CASSAHTNTEAFF
CDR3 DNA: TGTGCCAGCAGCGCCCACACTAACACTGAAGCTTTCTTT
D gene: .
V gene: TRBV9
clone size: few
J gene: TRBJ1-1

CDR3 protein: CASHYGQRNTEAFF
CDR3 DNA: TGTGCCAGTCACTACGGACAGAGGAACACTGAAGCTTTCTTT
D gene: .
V gene: TRBV19
clone size: few
J gene: TRBJ1-1

CDR3 protein: CASSYSGQGRLYEQYF
CDR3 DNA: TGTGCCAGCAGTTACTCCGGACAGGGTCGATTATACGAGCAGTACTTC
D gene: TRBD1
V gene: TRBV6-5
clone size: .
J gene: TRBJ2-7

CDR3 protein: CASSRLLGQGEGYTF
CDR3 DNA: TGTGCCAGTAGTCGACTTCTGGGACAGGGGGAAGGCTACACCTTC
D gene: TRBD1
V gene: TRBV19
clone size: many
J gene: TRBJ1-2

CDR3 protein: CASSPFEGTNTGELFF
CDR3 DNA: TGTGCCAGCTCACCGTTTGAGGGGACGAACACCGGGGAGCTGTTTTTT
D gene: .
V gene: TRBV18
clone size: .
J gene: TRBJ2-2

CDR3 protein: CASSLRGRGSPLHF
CDR3 DNA: TGTGCCAGCAGCTTGAGGGGAAGGGGTTCACCCCTCCACTTT
D gene: .
V gene: TRBV5-6
clone size: many
J gene: TRBJ1-6

CDR3 protein: CSARDYPPREWKPQHF
CDR3 DNA: TGCAGTGCTAGAGATTATCCCCCTCGGGAGTGGAAGCCCCAGCATTTT
D gene: .
V gene: TRBV20-1
clone size: few
J gene: TRBJ1-5

CDR3 protein: CASRRDSYSYEQYF
CDR3 DNA: TGTGCCAGCAGACGGGACAGTTACTCCTACGAGCAGTACTTC
D gene: TRBD1
V gene: TRBV11-2
clone size: .
J gene: TRBJ2-7

CDR3 protein: CATSDPGLAGRETQYF
CDR3 DNA: TGTGCCACCAGTGATCCTGGACTAGCGGGAAGGGAGACCCAGTACTTC
D gene: TRBD2
V gene: TRBV24-1
clone size: many
J gene: TRBJ2-5

CDR3 protein: CAIGRGGSYNEQFF
CDR3 DNA: TGTGCCATAGGCCGGGGGGGCTCCTACAATGAGCAGTTCTTC
D gene: TRBD2
V gene: TRBV10-3
clone size: .
J gene: TRBJ2-1

CDR3 protein: CASSPYGNTEAFF
CDR3 DNA: TGTGCCAGCAGTCCCTACGGGAACACTGAAGCTTTCTTT
D gene: .
V gene: TRBV28
clone size: many
J gene: TRBJ1-1

CDR3 protein: CASSLDQGSPEAFF
CDR3 DNA: TGTGCCAGCAGCTTAGACCAGGGAAGCCCTGAAGCTTTCTTT
D gene: .
V gene: TRBV7-9
clone size: .
J gene: TRBJ1-1

CDR3 protein: CASSLEGKGPGANVLTF
CDR3 DNA: TGCGCCAGCAGCTTGGAGGGGAAGGGGCCTGGGGCCAACGTCCTGACTTTC
D gene: .
V gene: TRBV5-1
clone size: many
J gene: TRBJ2-6

CDR3 protein: CASSYSWGGTDTQYF
CDR3 DNA: TGTGCCAGCAGTTACTCCTGGGGGGGCACAGATACGCAGTATTTT
D gene: .
V gene: TRBV6-2/TRBV6-3
clone size: few
J gene: TRBJ2-3

CDR3 protein: CASSLGGTGGSYEQYF
CDR3 DNA: TGTGCCAGCAGCTTAGGGGGGACAGGAGGGTCCTACGAGCAGTACTTC
D gene: TRBD1
V gene: TRBV11-2
clone size: few
J gene: TRBJ2-7

CDR3 protein: CASSGRNQYF
CDR3 DNA: TGTGCCAGCAGCGGAAGGAATCAGTACTTC
D gene: .
V gene: TRBV28
clone size: many
J gene: TRBJ2-7

CDR3 protein: CSAPALNTGELFF
CDR3 DNA: TGCAGTGCTCCGGCCCTGAACACCGGGGAGCTGTTTTTT
D gene: .
V gene: TRBV20-1
clone size: few
J gene: TRBJ2-2

CDR3 protein: CASSTGTGYNSPLHF
CDR3 DNA: TGTGCCAGCAGTACCGGGACAGGGTATAATTCACCCCTCCACTTT
D gene: TRBD1
V gene: TRBV12-3/TRBV12-4
clone size: many
J gene: TRBJ1-6

CDR3 protein: CASSLNQGKETQYF
CDR3 DNA: TGCGCCAGCAGCTTGAACCAGGGTAAAGAGACCCAGTACTTC
D gene: .
V gene: TRBV5-1
clone size: .
J gene: TRBJ2-5

CDR3 protein: CASSLEEGRGYGYTF
CDR3 DNA: TGTGCCAGCAGTCTAGAGGAGGGGCGTGGCTATGGCTACACCTTC
D gene: .
V gene: TRBV28
clone size: many
J gene: TRBJ1-2

CDR3 protein: CASSATIGGQETQYF
CDR3 DNA: TGTGCCAGCAGTGCAACTATCGGGGGGCAAGAGACCCAGTACTTC
D gene: TRBD2
V gene: TRBV6-1
clone size: few
J gene: TRBJ2-5

CDR3 protein: CASRPQAGAGEQYF
CDR3 DNA: TGCGCCAGCAGACCCCAAGCGGGAGCAGGGGAGCAGTACTTC
D gene: TRBD2
V gene: TRBV5-1
clone size: .
J gene: TRBJ2-7

CDR3 protein: CASSLALIAWAYF
CDR3 DNA: TGTGCCAGCAGCTTAGCCCTTATCGCTTGGGCGTACTTC
D gene: .
V gene: TRBV7-2
clone size: many
J gene: TRBJ2-7

CDR3 protein: CASSLRGGQPQHF
CDR3 DNA: TGTGCCAGCAGCCTCCGGGGGGGCCAGCCCCAGCATTTT
D gene: .
V gene: TRBV7-2
clone size: many
J gene: TRBJ1-5

CDR3 protein: CATNDNLGAGYTF
CDR3 DNA: TGTGCCACCAACGACAACCTAGGGGCTGGCTACACCTTC
D gene: .
V gene: TRBV24-1
clone size: many
J gene: TRBJ1-2

CDR3 protein: CASSQHRDYQETQYF
CDR3 DNA: TGTGCCAGCAGCCAACACCGGGACTACCAAGAGACCCAGTACTTC
D gene: .
V gene: TRBV3-1
clone size: few
J gene: TRBJ2-5

CDR3 protein: CSARGGDGTEAFF
CDR3 DNA: TGCAGTGCTAGAGGCGGGGATGGGACTGAAGCTTTCTTT
D gene: .
V gene: TRBV20-1
clone size: many
J gene: TRBJ1-1

CDR3 protein: CASSQTGSDEQYF
CDR3 DNA: TGTGCCAGCAGCCAGACAGGGTCGGACGAGCAGTACTTC
D gene: TRBD1
V gene: TRBV13
clone size: .
J gene: TRBJ2-7

CDR3 protein: CASRIPGELFF
CDR3 DNA: TGTGCCAGCAGAATACCCGGGGAGCTGTTTTTT
D gene: .
V gene: TRBV10-3
clone size: .
J gene: TRBJ2-2

CDR3 protein: CASSPISSYNEQFF
CDR3 DNA: TGCGCCAGCAGCCCAATAAGCTCCTACAATGAGCAGTTCTTC
D gene: .
V gene: TRBV5-1
clone size: few
J gene: TRBJ2-1

CDR3 protein: CASRLLRDTLRWF
CDR3 DNA: TGTGCCAGTAGACTTCTCCGGGACACGCTACGTTGGTTT
D gene: .
V gene: TRBV19
clone size: .
J gene: TRBJ1-1

CDR3 protein: CASSLANRRNYGYTF
CDR3 DNA: TGTGCCAGCAGCTTGGCCAACAGGCGAAACTATGGCTACACCTTC
D gene: .
V gene: TRBV5-6
clone size: .
J gene: TRBJ1-2

CDR3 protein: CASRSRQGYNYGYTF
CDR3 DNA: TGTGCCAGCAGAAGTAGACAGGGCTACAACTATGGCTACACCTTC
D gene: TRBD1
V gene: TRBV6-2/TRBV6-3
clone size: many
J gene: TRBJ1-2

CDR3 protein: CASSITGDRGNEQYF
CDR3 DNA: TGTGCCAGTAGTATAACAGGAGACAGGGGCAACGAGCAGTACTTC
D gene: TRBD1
V gene: TRBV19
clone size: .
J gene: TRBJ2-7

CDR3 protein: CASSYPSGGADEQFF
CDR3 DNA: TGTGCCAGCAGTTACCCAAGCGGGGGGGCCGATGAGCAGTTCTTC
D gene: TRBD2
V gene: TRBV6-5
clone size: many
J gene: TRBJ2-1

CDR3 protein: CASSPVPGQGARTEAFF
CDR3 DNA: TGTGCCAGCAGCCCAGTCCCGGGACAGGGGGCGAGAACTGAAGCTTTCTTT
D gene: TRBD1
V gene: TRBV3-1
clone size: .
J gene: TRBJ1-1

CDR3 protein: CASSAGNSYGYTF
CDR3 DNA: TGTGCCAGCAGCGCGGGAAATTCTTATGGCTACACCTTC
D gene: .
V gene: TRBV9
clone size: .
J gene: TRBJ1-2

CDR3 protein: CAWNQGRYEQYF
CDR3 DNA: TGTGCCTGGAACCAGGGACGATACGAGCAGTACTTC
D gene: .
V gene: TRBV30
clone size: few
J gene: TRBJ2-7

CDR3 protein: CASSQDLGQGGETQYF
CDR3 DNA: TGCGCCAGCAGCCAAGATCTAGGACAGGGAGGAGAGACCCAGTACTTC
D gene: TRBD1
V gene: TRBV4-3
clone size: .
J gene: TRBJ2-5

CDR3 protein: CASSSQNGQPQHF
CDR3 DNA: TGTGCCAGTAGTAGTCAAAATGGGCAGCCCCAGCATTTT
D gene: .
V gene: TRBV19
clone size: few
J gene: TRBJ1-5

CDR3 protein: CASSLGSGGAGNTIYF
CDR3 DNA: TGTGCCAGCAGCTTGGGGTCAGGGGGCGCTGGAAACACCATATATTTT
D gene: TRBD1
V gene: TRBV7-6
clone size: few
J gene: TRBJ1-3

CDR3 protein: CASSLNGGENTEAFF
CDR3 DNA: TGTGCCAGCAGCTTAAATGGGGGCGAGAACACTGAAGCTTTCTTT
D gene: .
V gene: TRBV7-3
clone size: few
J gene: TRBJ1-1

CDR3 protein: CASSNQGAGYTF
CDR3 DNA: TGTGCCAGCAGTAACCAGGGTGCTGGCTACACCTTC
D gene: .
V gene: TRBV6-1
clone size: .
J gene: TRBJ1-2

CDR3 protein: CASSIGQGSYNEQFF
CDR3 DNA: TGTGCCAGTAGTATAGGACAGGGGTCCTACAATGAGCAGTTCTTC
D gene: TRBD1
V gene: TRBV19
clone size: .
J gene: TRBJ2-1